This TCR beta chain emerged from a study of blood T cell repertoires in COVID-19. Overall study context: The origin of the acute and convalescent COVID-19 samples was the United States, Italy and Spain.

Data came from immunoSEQ multiplex PCR; TCRdb stores just in-frame clones and leaves some out. In the table there are 70,000 to 95,000 clones, under 85% of which are singletons. The V gene's germline CDR1 is KGHSH and CDR2 LQKENI. This CDR3 is built from 12 residues. Trimming left V 2 bases short and J 6 bases short, with 8 bases between. Sequences were obtained from peripheral blood. This TCR came from a human donor in a cohort sampled during active COVID-19. The chain carries TRBV18 and TRBJ2-7, with D unclear. CDR3 in DNA: TGTGCCAGCTCACCAGATCTGAGCGAGCAGTACTTC. Protein product: CASSPDLSEQYF. Full variable domain (outside the CDR3, taken from reference TRBV18 and TRBJ2-7): NAGVMQNPRHLVRRRGQEARLRCSPMKGHSHVYWYRQLPEEGLKFMVYLQKENIIDESGMPKERFSAEFPKEGPSILRIQQVVRGDSAAYFCASSPDLSEQYFGPGTRLTVT.